This is a list of T cell receptor beta chains from one sample in a study of cytomegalovirus exposure and HLA in healthy donors. Assay used: immunoSEQ multiplex PCR; TCRdb lists only in-frame clones, some missing. The sample yields 70,000 to 95,000 clones, 79% seen once. What was sequenced was PBMCs. Source of these receptors: a woman aged 40 to 50 in good health and CMV-seropositive. Both conserved end residues are part of each CDR3. Each record gives: V gene, J gene, D gene, clone size, CDR3 protein. The D gene is left open where the match is weak. Only part of the rows carry a size: once, few, many, or a class if the clone is expanded.

v_call: TRBV7-2
j_call: TRBJ1-2
d_call: NA
clone_size: once
cdr3_aa: CASSNGQNYGYTF

v_call: TRBV2
j_call: TRBJ1-5
d_call: NA
clone_size: NA
cdr3_aa: CASSERGLINQPQHF

v_call: TRBV7-3
j_call: TRBJ2-6
d_call: TRBD1
clone_size: NA
cdr3_aa: CASSRDSSGANVLTF

v_call: TRBV5-1
j_call: TRBJ2-1
d_call: TRBD2
clone_size: NA
cdr3_aa: CASSLETSSSYNEQFF

v_call: TRBV6-5
j_call: TRBJ2-1
d_call: TRBD2
clone_size: NA
cdr3_aa: CASSYGGSNNEQFF

v_call: TRBV28
j_call: TRBJ2-3
d_call: NA
clone_size: few
cdr3_aa: CASSLSTIARKTDTQYF

v_call: TRBV27
j_call: TRBJ1-4
d_call: NA
clone_size: NA
cdr3_aa: CASSSSSSGEKLFF

v_call: TRBV11-3
j_call: TRBJ2-3
d_call: TRBD2
clone_size: NA
cdr3_aa: CASSQGLMGDTQYF

v_call: TRBV7-8
j_call: TRBJ1-1
d_call: NA
clone_size: few
cdr3_aa: CASSLESLMNTEAFF

v_call: TRBV6-1
j_call: TRBJ1-4
d_call: NA
clone_size: NA
cdr3_aa: CASRPVAETGEKLFF

v_call: TRBV7-3
j_call: TRBJ1-1
d_call: NA
clone_size: NA
cdr3_aa: CASSPRGGATEAFF

v_call: TRBV19
j_call: TRBJ1-1
d_call: NA
clone_size: NA
cdr3_aa: CASSRDRESAFF

v_call: TRBV28
j_call: TRBJ2-7
d_call: TRBD1
clone_size: NA
cdr3_aa: CASSTGTGDSYEQYF

v_call: TRBV4-3
j_call: TRBJ1-4
d_call: NA
clone_size: NA
cdr3_aa: CASSQRGTNEKLFF

v_call: TRBV5-4
j_call: TRBJ2-7
d_call: NA
clone_size: NA
cdr3_aa: CASSLDIGSSYEQYF

v_call: TRBV5-4
j_call: TRBJ1-1
d_call: NA
clone_size: NA
cdr3_aa: CASNIHGAGGVNTEAFF

v_call: TRBV18
j_call: TRBJ2-1
d_call: TRBD2
clone_size: once
cdr3_aa: CASSDSGILNEQFF

v_call: TRBV28
j_call: TRBJ2-1
d_call: NA
clone_size: NA
cdr3_aa: CASSLRGNEQFF

v_call: TRBV10-3
j_call: TRBJ1-5
d_call: NA
clone_size: few
cdr3_aa: CAIGGGREKNQPQHF

v_call: TRBV19
j_call: TRBJ2-1
d_call: TRBD2
clone_size: NA
cdr3_aa: CASSRAQAGGHNEQFF